What follows are 14 T cell receptor beta chains derived from one specimen sequenced in a study of OX40 agonist ivuxolimab in advanced cancers. The repertoire was sequenced with immunoSEQ multiplex PCR; TCRdb's copy has only in-frame clones and lacks some. Here the sample spans 71,000 or so clones, over 90% being singletons. The sample was CD4+ or CD8+ T cells sorted from blood, taken in a trial of the OX40 agonist ivuxolimab. These receptors all come from an adult with an advanced solid tumor such as melanoma, head and neck, liver or kidney cancer.

V is TRBV5-8 and J is TRBJ2-3; TRBD2 matches at 13 bases. Trimming took 4 bases from V and 6 from J; bases not matched to a gene: 8. Germline-derived CDR1 and CDR2 are SGHTS and YDEGEE. The length of the CDR3 is 16 residues. This CDR3 is CASSQWTSGSRDTQYF. CDR3 coding DNA: TGTGCCAGCAGCCAGTGGACTAGCGGGAGTAGGGATACGCAGTATTTT.

This CDR3 is CASSLGGRGDTQYF. Here the CDR3 DNA reads TGTGCCAGCAGCTTAGGTGGGAGAGGGGATACGCAGTATTTT. The chain links TRBV11-2 to TRBJ2-3, with a tentative D call TRBD2 (5 bases). Trimming pared 1 base from V and 6 bases from J, leaving 11 bases between. CDR3 size: 14 residues. Germline V gene sequence: CDR1 SGHAT, CDR2 FQNNGV.

The chain couples TRBV4-1 to TRBJ1-2; D possibly corresponds to TRBD1 (6 bases). V was trimmed by 1 base and J by 2 bases, leaving 14 bases between them. CDR3 length: 16 residues. Germline V gives CDR1 MGHRA, CDR2 YSYEKL. CDR3 sequence (DNA): TGCGCCAGCAGCCAAGCCGACAGGCCCACAAACTATGGCTACACCTTC. This sequence encodes CASSQADRPTNYGYTF.

With respect to this clone: A read error may produce the germline difference seen at one junction end. The V gene is TRBV7-7, the J gene TRBJ1-1; no clear D gene. CDR1 is SSHAT, CDR2 FNYEAQ, per germline (reference sequence). The CDR3 has 15 residues. The CDR3 spells CASSFAGTLNTEAFF. The CDR3 DNA reads as TGTGCTAGCAGCTTCGCCGGTACCTTGAACACTGAAGCTTTCTTT.

The chain links TRBV7-6 to TRBJ2-7, with a possible D match to TRBD1 (5 bases). Germline loops: CDR1 SGHVS, CDR2 FNYEAQ. The ends were cut back, 4 bases at V and 6 bases at J, with 10 bases in the middle. The CDR3 is made up of 12 amino acids. CDR3 sequence (DNA): TGTGCCAGCAGCTCAAGGGGTGGCGAGCAGTACTTC. The encoded protein is CASSSRGGEQYF.

This chain links TRBV4-3 with TRBJ1-2; no reliable D call. The V end was cut by 0 bases, the J end by 4 bases, with 12 bases between. The CDR3 loop spans 15 amino acids. In germline, CDR1 is LGHNA, CDR2 YSLEER. This CDR3 is CASSQEPAGFYGYTF. For the CDR3, the DNA is TGCGCCAGCAGCCAAGAACCCGCGGGCTTCTATGGCTACACCTTC.

The V and J genes are TRBV19 and TRBJ1-4; 7 bases map to TRBD1. Germline CDR1 is LNHDA and CDR2 is SQIVND (reference sequence). After removal of 1 base from V and 3 bases from J, the junction contained 11 bases not matched to a gene. This CDR3 is 18 amino acids long. In DNA, the CDR3 is TGTGCCAGTAGTATAGCAGCACAGGGGTTGGATCCTAATGAAAAACTGTTTTTT. This sequence encodes CASSIAAQGLDPNEKLFF. Variable domain in full (rest from reference TRBV19 and TRBJ1-4): DGGITQSPKYLFRKEGQNVTLSCEQNLNHDAMYWYRQDPGQGLRLIYYSQIVNDFQKGDIAEGYSVSREKKESFPLTVTSAQKNPTAFYLCASSIAAQGLDPNEKLFFGSGTQLSVL.

About this clone: One end of the junction is discordant with germline, which a read error may explain. Other DNA sequences from this sample encode an identical CDR3 as well. V gene TRBV6-5 combines with J gene TRBJ2-5; D may correspond to TRBD1 or TRBD2 (5 bases each). Germline CDR1 reads MNHEY; CDR2 reads SVGAGI. The CDR3 has 13 amino acids. CDR3 in amino acids: CASSYDGGEAQYF. In DNA form, the CDR3 reads TGCGCCAGCAGTTACGATGGGGGTGAGGCCCAGTACTTC.

The chain's CDR3 is CASTRDGLAGTYEQYF. The CDR3 DNA reads as TGTGCCAGTACTCGGGACGGACTAGCGGGGACCTACGAGCAGTACTTC. J is TRBJ2-7 and V is TRBV27, with TRBD2 matching 12 bases. The V gene's germline CDR1 is MNHEY and CDR2 SMNVEV (reference sequence). V gave up 9 bases and J gave up 2 bases; unmatched junction bases: 11. The CDR3 loop spans 16 amino acids.

The chain carries TRBV29-1 and TRBJ2-1; 10 bases fit TRBD1. The V and J ends lost 0 bases and 2 bases, in that order; junction bases with no gene match: 4. This CDR3 has 16 amino acids. Per germline, CDR1 SQVTM and CDR2 ANQGSEA. This CDR3 is CSVEERGTGAYNEQFF. DNA for the CDR3: TGCAGCGTTGAAGAGAGGGGGACAGGGGCCTACAATGAGCAGTTCTTC.

This clone was detected only once. J is TRBJ2-7 and V is TRBV5-6; possibly TRBD1 for D (6 bases). The CDR3 sequence is 14 residues long. Germline V gene lookup returns CDR1 SGHDT and CDR2 YYEEEE. The V and J ends lost 2 bases and 3 bases respectively, with 12 bases between them. The CDR3 DNA reads as TGTGCCAGCAGCTTTGCAGGGGTAGGCTACGAGCAGTACTTC. Translated, it gives CASSFAGVGYEQYF.

This clone was detected only once. The V call is TRBV19, the J call TRBJ1-5; D remains unclear. The ends were cut back, 2 bases at V and 1 base at J, with 15 bases in the middle. Germline V gives CDR1 LNHDA, CDR2 SQIVND (reference sequence). The CDR3 is 17 amino acids. The CDR3 DNA sequence: TGTGCCAGTAGTATAAAGGTATACAGTCGGAGCAATCAGCCCCAGCATTTT. Translation: CASSIKVYSRSNQPQHF.

This chain links TRBV29-1 with TRBJ1-4, with D unresolved. V lost 5 bases, J lost 7 bases, and 14 bases lay in between. The CDR3 extends over 13 amino acids. Germline V lookup: CDR1 SQVTM, CDR2 ANQGSEA. CDR3 coding DNA: TGCAGCGTTCTGAGGGAATATGGTGAAAAACTGTTTTTT. Protein product: CSVLREYGEKLFF.

This chain uses TRBV19 with TRBJ1-2; 12 bases agree with TRBD1. CDR1 is LNHDA, CDR2 SQIVND, per germline (reference sequence). V lost 3 bases to trimming and J lost 0 bases; unmatched junction nucleotides: 2. This CDR3 contains 16 residues. The CDR3 DNA sequence: TGTGCCAGTAGTATGGGACAGGGGGCCTCTAACTATGGCTACACCTTC. Translating gives CASSMGQGASNYGYTF.